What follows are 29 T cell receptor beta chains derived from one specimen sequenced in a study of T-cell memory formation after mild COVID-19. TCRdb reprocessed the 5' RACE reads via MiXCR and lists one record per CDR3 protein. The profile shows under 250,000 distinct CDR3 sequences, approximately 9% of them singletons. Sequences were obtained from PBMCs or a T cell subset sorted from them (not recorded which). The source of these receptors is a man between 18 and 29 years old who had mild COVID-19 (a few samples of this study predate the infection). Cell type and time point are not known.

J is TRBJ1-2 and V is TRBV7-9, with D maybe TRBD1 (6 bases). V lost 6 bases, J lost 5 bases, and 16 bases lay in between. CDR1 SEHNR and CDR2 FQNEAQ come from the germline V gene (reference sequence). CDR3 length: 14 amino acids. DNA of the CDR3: TGTGCCAGCAGTTCCCAGGGGACTGATTATGGCTACACCTTC. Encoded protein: CASSSQGTDYGYTF.

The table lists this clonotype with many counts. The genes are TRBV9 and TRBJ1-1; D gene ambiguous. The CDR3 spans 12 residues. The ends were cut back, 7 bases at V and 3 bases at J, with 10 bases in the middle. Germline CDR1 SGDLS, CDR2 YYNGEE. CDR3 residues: CASGYKDTEAFF. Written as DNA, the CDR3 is TGTGCCAGCGGTTATAAGGACACTGAAGCTTTCTTT.

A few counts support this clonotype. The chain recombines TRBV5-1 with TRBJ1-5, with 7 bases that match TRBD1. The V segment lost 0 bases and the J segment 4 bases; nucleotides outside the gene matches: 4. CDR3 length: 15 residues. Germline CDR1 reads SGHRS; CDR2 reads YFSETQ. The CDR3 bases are TGCGCCAGCAGCTTGGGGACAGGTTCTAATCAGCCCCAGCATTTT. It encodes CASSLGTGSNQPQHF.

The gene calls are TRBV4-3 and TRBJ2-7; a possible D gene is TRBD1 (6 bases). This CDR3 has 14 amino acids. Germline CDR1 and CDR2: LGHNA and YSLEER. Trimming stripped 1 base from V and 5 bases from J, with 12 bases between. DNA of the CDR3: TGCGCCAGCAGCCAAGTAGGGGGTCGGGACGAGCAGTACTTC. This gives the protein CASSQVGGRDEQYF.

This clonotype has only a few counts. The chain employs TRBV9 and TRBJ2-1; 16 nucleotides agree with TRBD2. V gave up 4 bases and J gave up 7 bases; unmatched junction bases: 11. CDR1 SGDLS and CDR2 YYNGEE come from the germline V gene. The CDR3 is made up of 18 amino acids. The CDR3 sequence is CASSPPGLAGGPGNEQFF. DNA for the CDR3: TGTGCCAGCAGCCCTCCGGGACTAGCGGGGGGGCCGGGGAATGAGCAGTTCTTC.

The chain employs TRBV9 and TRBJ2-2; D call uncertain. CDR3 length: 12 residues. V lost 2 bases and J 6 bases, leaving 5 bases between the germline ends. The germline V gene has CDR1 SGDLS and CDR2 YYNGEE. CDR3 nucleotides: TGTGCCAGCAGCGTCCCGCCCGGGGAGCTGTTTTTT. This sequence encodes CASSVPPGELFF.

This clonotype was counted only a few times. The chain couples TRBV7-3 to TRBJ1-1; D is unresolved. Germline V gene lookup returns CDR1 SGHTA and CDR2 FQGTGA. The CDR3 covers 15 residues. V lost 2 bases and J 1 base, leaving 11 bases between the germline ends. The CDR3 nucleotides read TGTGCCAGCAGCTTAGGTTTAAACGGGAACACTGAAGCTTTCTTT. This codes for CASSLGLNGNTEAFF.

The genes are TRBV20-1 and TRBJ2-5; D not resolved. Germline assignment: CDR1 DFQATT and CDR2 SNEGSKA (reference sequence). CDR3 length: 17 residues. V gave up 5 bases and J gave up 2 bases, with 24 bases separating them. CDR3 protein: CSASHTLLDGKQETQYF. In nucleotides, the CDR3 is TGCAGTGCTTCCCACACCCTCCTCGACGGAAAGCAAGAGACCCAGTACTTC.

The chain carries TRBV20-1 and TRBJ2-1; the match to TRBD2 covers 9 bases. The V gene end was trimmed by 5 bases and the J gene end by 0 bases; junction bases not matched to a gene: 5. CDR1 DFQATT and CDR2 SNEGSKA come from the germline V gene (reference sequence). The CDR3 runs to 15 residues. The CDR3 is CSAPGGGASYNEQFF. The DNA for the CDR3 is TGCAGTGCTCCCGGCGGGGGGGCCTCCTACAATGAGCAGTTCTTC.

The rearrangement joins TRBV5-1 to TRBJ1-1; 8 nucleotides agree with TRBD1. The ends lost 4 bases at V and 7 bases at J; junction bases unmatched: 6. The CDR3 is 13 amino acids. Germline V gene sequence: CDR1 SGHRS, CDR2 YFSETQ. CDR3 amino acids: CASSRDRQNEAFF. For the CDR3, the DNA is TGCGCCAGCAGCCGGGACAGGCAAAATGAAGCTTTCTTT.

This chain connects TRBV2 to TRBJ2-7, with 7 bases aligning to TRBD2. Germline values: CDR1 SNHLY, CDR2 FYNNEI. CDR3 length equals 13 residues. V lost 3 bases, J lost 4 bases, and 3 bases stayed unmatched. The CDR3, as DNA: TGTGCCAGCAGTGACGGGGGGTCGTACGAGCAGTACTTC. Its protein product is CASSDGGSYEQYF.

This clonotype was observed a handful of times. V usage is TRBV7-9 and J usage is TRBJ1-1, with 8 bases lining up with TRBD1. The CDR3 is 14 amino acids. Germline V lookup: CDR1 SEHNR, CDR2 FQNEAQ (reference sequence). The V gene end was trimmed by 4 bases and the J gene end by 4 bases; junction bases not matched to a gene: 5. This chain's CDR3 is CASSSTGARTEAFF. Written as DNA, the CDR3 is TGTGCCAGCAGCTCGACAGGGGCTCGCACTGAAGCTTTCTTT.

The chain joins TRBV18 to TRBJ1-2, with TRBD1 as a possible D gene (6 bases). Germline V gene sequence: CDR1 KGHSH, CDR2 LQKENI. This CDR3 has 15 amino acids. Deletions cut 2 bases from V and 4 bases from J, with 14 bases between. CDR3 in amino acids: CASSPNGGLGYGYTF. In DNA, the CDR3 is TGTGCCAGCTCACCAAACGGGGGGCTCGGCTATGGCTACACCTTC.

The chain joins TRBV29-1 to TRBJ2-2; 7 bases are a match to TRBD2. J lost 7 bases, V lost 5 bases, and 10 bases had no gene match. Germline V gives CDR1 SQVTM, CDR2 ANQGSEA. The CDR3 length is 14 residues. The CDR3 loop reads CSVSGSRGGGELFF. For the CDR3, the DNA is TGCAGCGTTTCTGGGAGCCGCGGGGGCGGGGAGCTGTTTTTT.

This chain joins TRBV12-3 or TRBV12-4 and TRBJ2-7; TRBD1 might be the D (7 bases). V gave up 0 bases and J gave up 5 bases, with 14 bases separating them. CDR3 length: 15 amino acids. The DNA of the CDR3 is TGTGCCAGCAGTTTAGCGCGCAGGGGGGCCCACGAGCAGTACTTC. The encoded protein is CASSLARRGAHEQYF.

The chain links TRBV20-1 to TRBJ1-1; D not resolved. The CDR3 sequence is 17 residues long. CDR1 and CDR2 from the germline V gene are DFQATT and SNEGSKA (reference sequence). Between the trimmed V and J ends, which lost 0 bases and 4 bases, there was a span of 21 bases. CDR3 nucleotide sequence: TGCAGTGCTAGAGATCGATCGTGGTGGGGAGTCGGCACTGAAGCTTTCTTT. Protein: CSARDRSWWGVGTEAFF.

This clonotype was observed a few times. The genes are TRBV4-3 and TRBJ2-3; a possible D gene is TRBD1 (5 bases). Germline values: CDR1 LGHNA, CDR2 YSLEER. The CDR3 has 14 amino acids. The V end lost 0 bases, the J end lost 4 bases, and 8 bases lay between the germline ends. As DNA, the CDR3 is TGCGCCAGCAGCCAAGATTCCAGGGCAGATACGCAGTATTTT. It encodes CASSQDSRADTQYF.

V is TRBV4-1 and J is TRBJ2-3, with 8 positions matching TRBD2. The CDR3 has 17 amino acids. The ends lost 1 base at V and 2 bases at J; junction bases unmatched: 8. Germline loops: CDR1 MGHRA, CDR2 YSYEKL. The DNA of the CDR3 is TGCGCCAGCAGCCAAGTGGGCTTAGCGGGGTACACAGATACGCAGTATTTT. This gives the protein CASSQVGLAGYTDTQYF.

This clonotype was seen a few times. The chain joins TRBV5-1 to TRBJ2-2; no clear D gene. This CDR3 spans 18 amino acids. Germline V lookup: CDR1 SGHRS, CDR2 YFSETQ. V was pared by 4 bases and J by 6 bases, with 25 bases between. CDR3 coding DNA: TGCGCCAGCAGCCGCGAACGCCATCTTCGAAGGGAATCCGGGGAGCTGTTTTTT. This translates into CASSRERHLRRESGELFF.

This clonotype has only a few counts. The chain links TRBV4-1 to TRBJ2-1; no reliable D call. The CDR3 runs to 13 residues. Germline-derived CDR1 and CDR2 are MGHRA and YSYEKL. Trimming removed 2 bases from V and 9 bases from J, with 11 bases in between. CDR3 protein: CASSQPGLGEQFF. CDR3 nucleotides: TGCGCCAGCAGCCAACCTGGTCTCGGTGAGCAGTTCTTC.

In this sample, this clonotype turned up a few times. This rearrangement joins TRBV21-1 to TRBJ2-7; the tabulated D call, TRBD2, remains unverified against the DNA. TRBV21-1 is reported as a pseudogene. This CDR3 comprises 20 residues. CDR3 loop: CASSNILSLAGGPYLYEQYF. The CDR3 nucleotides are TGTGCCAGCAGCAATATCTTATCACTAGCGGGGGGGCCCTACCTCTACGAGCAGTACTTC.

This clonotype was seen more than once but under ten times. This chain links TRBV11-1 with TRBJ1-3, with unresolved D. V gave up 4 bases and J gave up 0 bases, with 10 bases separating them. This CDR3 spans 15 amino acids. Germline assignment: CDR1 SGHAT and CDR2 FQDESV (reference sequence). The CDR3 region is CASSSDGYSGNTIYF. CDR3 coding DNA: TGTGCCAGCAGCTCAGACGGATACTCTGGAAACACCATATATTTT.

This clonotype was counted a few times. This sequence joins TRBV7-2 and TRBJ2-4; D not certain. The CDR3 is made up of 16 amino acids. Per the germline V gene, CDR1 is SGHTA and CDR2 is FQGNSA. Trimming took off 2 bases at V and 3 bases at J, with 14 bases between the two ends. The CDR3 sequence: CASSLIGQVIKNIQYF. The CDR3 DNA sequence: TGTGCCAGCAGCTTAATTGGGCAGGTTATCAAAAACATTCAGTACTTC.

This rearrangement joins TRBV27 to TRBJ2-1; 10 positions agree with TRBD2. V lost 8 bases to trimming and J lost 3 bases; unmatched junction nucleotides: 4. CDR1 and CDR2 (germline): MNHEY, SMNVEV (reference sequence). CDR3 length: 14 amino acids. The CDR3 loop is CASSGTSVYNEQFF. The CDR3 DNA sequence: TGTGCCAGCTCCGGGACTAGCGTCTACAATGAGCAGTTCTTC.

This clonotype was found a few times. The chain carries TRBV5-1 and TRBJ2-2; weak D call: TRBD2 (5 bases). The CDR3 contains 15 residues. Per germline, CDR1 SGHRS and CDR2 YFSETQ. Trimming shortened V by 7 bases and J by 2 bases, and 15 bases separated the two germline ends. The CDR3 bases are TGCGCCAGCGGCATCCACCGGGGAAACACCGGGGAGCTGTTTTTT. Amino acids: CASGIHRGNTGELFF. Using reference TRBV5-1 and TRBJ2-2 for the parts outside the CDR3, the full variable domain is KAGVTQTPRYLIKTRGQQVTLSCSPISGHRSVSWYQQTPGQGLQFLFEYFSETQRNKGNFPGRFSGRQFSNSRSEMNVSTLELGDSALYLCASGIHRGNTGELFFGEGSRLTVL.

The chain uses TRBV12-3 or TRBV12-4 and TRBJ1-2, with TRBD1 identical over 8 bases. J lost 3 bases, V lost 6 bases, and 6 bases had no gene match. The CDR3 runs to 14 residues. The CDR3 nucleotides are TGTGCCAGCAGCCAGGGGGCGGGCGACTATGGCTACACCTTC. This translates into CASSQGAGDYGYTF.

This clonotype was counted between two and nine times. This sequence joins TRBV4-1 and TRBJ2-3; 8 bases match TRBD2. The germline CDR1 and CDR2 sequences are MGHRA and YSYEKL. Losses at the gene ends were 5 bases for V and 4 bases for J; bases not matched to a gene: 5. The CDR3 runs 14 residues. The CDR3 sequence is CASSYRGGADTQYF. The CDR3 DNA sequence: TGCGCCAGCAGCTATCGGGGGGGCGCAGATACGCAGTATTTT.

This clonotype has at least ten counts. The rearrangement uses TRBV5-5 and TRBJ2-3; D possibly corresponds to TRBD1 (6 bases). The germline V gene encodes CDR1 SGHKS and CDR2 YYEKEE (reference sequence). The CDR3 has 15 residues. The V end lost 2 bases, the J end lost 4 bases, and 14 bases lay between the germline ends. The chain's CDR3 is CASSLLGQNSDTQYF. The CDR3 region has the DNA TGTGCCAGCAGCTTACTTGGACAGAATTCAGATACGCAGTATTTT.

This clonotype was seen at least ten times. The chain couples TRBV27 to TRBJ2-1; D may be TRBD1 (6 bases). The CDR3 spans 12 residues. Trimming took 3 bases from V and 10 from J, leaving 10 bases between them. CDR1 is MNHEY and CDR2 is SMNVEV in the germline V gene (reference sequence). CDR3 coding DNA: TGTGCCAGCAGTTTCAGGGGAAGGGAGCAGTTCTTC. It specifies CASSFRGREQFF.